This note documents a single T cell receptor beta chain sequence. TCRdb's copy holds only in-frame clones and misses some; the assay was immunoSEQ multiplex PCR. Seen here are about 170,000 clones, 90% to 95% observed once, and the top ten hold about 4%. Germline V CDR1 and CDR2: PRHDT, FYEKMQ (reference sequence). Trimming shortened V by 5 bases and J by 5 bases, and 18 bases separated the two germline ends. There are 16 residues in the CDR3. The data were taken from a study of T cell responses to AZD1222 COVID-19 vaccine. The sequencing here drew on peripheral blood, taken on day 0 of AZD1222 vaccination. The chain links TRBV13 to TRBJ2-2, with no clear D. This sequence originates from an adult in good health. The CDR3 sequence: CASSLTWSEDTGELFF. CDR3 DNA: TGTGCCAGCAGCCTCACGTGGTCTGAGGATACCGGGGAGCTGTTTTTT.